This TCR beta chain was identified during a study of regulatory T cells in long-lasting Graves disease. Background on the study: Antithyroid drug exposure in newly diagnosed Graves' patients had lasted under 3 months. Study-wide results and limits: Preferential use of TRBV28, TRBJ1-2 and TRBJ2-5 was seen in persistent disease.

This clonotype appeared a few times. What it binds is unknown. The CDR3 is 15 amino acids. Per germline, CDR1 SEHNR and CDR2 FQNEAQ (reference sequence). The V gene lost 1 base and the J gene lost 5 bases, with 14 bases spanning the gap. Time point reported: newly diagnosed GD, antithyroid drugs for less than 3 months. Researchers made the TCR library from RNA that was extracted from PBMCs. Arm-PCR of CDR3 regions with iRepertoire HTBI primers generated TCR beta libraries. TCRdb fed the multiplex PCR reads into MiXCR, producing one record per CDR3 protein. The sample gives approximately 350,000 distinct CDR3 sequences, about 17% of which show up once; roughly a fifth is in the top ten. The same specimen was also included in a second study, on T cells in Graves' hyperthyroidism and ophthalmopathy.

Sequenced material: peripheral blood mononuclear cells (PBMCs), taken at new diagnosis, from a patient treated with antithyroid drugs. The chain joins TRBV7-9 to TRBJ2-5, with a possible D match to TRBD2 (5 bases). This clonotype was sampled from a woman under 30 with Graves disease. As DNA, the CDR3 is TGTGCCAGCAGCTTAGTTGCGGGCCTCGGGGAGACCCAGTACTTC. Translation gives CASSLVAGLGETQYF.